The 11 T cell receptor beta chains given below trace back to one sample, sequenced in a study of blood T cell repertoires in COVID-19. The table came from immunoSEQ multiplex PCR; TCRdb's copy has only in-frame clones and leaves some out. The table records 100,000 to 110,000 clones, 90% to 95% of them present only once. Sequencing used peripheral blood. The source of these receptors is a man aged 50 or older with active COVID-19.

The count of this clone is one. The chain links TRBV6-5 to TRBJ1-1, with 7 bases matching TRBD1. The CDR3 has 15 residues. Germline V gives CDR1 MNHEY, CDR2 SVGAGI. J was trimmed by 2 bases and V by 2 bases; bases with no gene match: 5. The CDR3 nucleotides are TGTGCCAGCAGTTACCGCGGGACAGTAAACACTGAAGCTTTCTTT. This sequence encodes CASSYRGTVNTEAFF.

V and J are TRBV5-1 and TRBJ1-1; 7 bases are a match to TRBD1. V lost 3 bases, J lost 5 bases, and 7 bases stayed unmatched. The length of the CDR3 is 14 residues. Germline loops: CDR1 SGHRS, CDR2 YFSETQ. The CDR3 DNA follows: TGCGCCAGCAGCTCGATGACAGGGTCGACTGAAGCTTTCTTT. Protein product: CASSSMTGSTEAFF. Using reference TRBV5-1 and TRBJ1-1 for the parts outside the CDR3, the full variable domain is KAGVTQTPRYLIKTRGQQVTLSCSPISGHRSVSWYQQTPGQGLQFLFEYFSETQRNKGNFPGRFSGRQFSNSRSEMNVSTLELGDSALYLCASSSMTGSTEAFFGQGTRLTVV.

The gene calls are TRBV10-1 and TRBJ2-7; TRBD1 matches at 8 bases. In germline, CDR1 is WNHNN, CDR2 SYGVQD (reference sequence). The CDR3 has 14 amino acids. The ends lost 4 bases at V and 7 bases at J; junction bases unmatched: 9. The CDR3 reads CASSGRQGTVEQYV. The CDR3 DNA sequence: TGCGCCAGCAGTGGGAGACAGGGGACTGTGGAGCAGTACGTC.

This chain uses TRBV19 with TRBJ1-6, with D uncertain. The CDR3 has 17 amino acids. Germline CDR1 is LNHDA and CDR2 is SQIVND (reference sequence). V lost 8 bases and J lost 0, with 17 bases in between. The CDR3 loop reads CASAKVRSSSYNSPLHF. DNA for the CDR3: TGTGCCAGTGCGAAAGTTCGGTCGAGCTCCTATAATTCACCCCTCCACTTT.

The rearrangement uses TRBV5-1 and TRBJ1-4; TRBD1 matches at 7 bases. Germline CDR1 and CDR2: SGHRS and YFSETQ. V was pared by 2 bases and J by 8 bases, with 6 bases of the junction left unmatched. CDR3 length equals 14 residues. CDR3 residues: CASSLGGSQEKLFF. The CDR3 nucleotides read TGCGCCAGCAGCTTAGGGGGCTCACAGGAAAAACTGTTTTTT.

V is TRBV28 and J is TRBJ2-2, with D perhaps matching TRBD1 (5 bases). V was cut by 3 bases and J by 4 bases, with 9 bases left in between. The CDR3 loop spans 14 amino acids. Germline loops: CDR1 MDHEN, CDR2 SYDVKM. Written as DNA, the CDR3 is TGTGCCAGCAGTTTGACAGCAGGCACCGGGGAGCTGTTTTTT. This gives the protein CASSLTAGTGELFF.

This chain links TRBV6-5 with TRBJ2-5, with D perhaps matching TRBD2 (6 bases). V shed 2 bases and J shed 4 bases, with 14 bases lying between them. CDR1 and CDR2 from the germline V gene are MNHEY and SVGAGI. This CDR3 comprises 15 residues. CDR3 in amino acids: CASSYGAGGVETQYF. The CDR3 bases are TGTGCCAGCAGTTACGGGGCTGGCGGGGTAGAGACCCAGTACTTC.

This clone was recorded only once. The CDR3 coding sequence is TGCGCCAGCGGACAAGAACGGGAGGAGGTC. Translated: CASGQEREEV. V is TRBV5-1 and J is TRBJ2-7, with 7 bases lining up with TRBD2. Germline-derived CDR1 and CDR2 are SGHRS and YFSETQ. The CDR3 runs 10 residues.

This sequence joins TRBV6-5 and TRBJ2-2; 9 bases fit TRBD1. Germline CDR1 reads MNHEY; CDR2 reads SVGAGI. The junction had 7 bases not matched to a gene; V was cut back by 2 bases and J by 6 bases. The CDR3 is 16 residues long. The CDR3 loop reads CASSYEGQGMAGELFF. Written as DNA, the CDR3 is TGTGCCAGCAGTTACGAGGGACAGGGAATGGCCGGGGAGCTGTTTTTT.

V is TRBV18 and J is TRBJ2-3; possibly TRBD1 for D (6 bases). Germline lookup yields CDR1 KGHSH and CDR2 LQKENI. The CDR3 sequence is 14 residues long. Trimming left V 6 bases short and J 6 bases short, with 16 bases between. The CDR3 nucleotides are TGTGCCAGCTCCCGCCCAGGGGCTCTCGATACGCAGTATTTT. It encodes CASSRPGALDTQYF.

This clone was seen a few times. The J gene is TRBJ1-6, the V gene TRBV7-2; 9 nucleotides match TRBD1. Germline CDR1 SGHTA, CDR2 FQGNSA. CDR3 length: 15 residues. J gave up 10 bases and V 5 bases, and 9 bases lay outside the gene matches. The chain's CDR3 is CASSPGQGSRSPLHF. The CDR3 DNA reads as TGTGCCAGCAGCCCAGGACAGGGGAGTAGGTCACCCCTCCACTTT.